This record concerns one TCR beta chain sequence. Its matching antigen is unknown. The CDR3 loop spans 16 amino acids. Losses at the gene ends were 5 bases for V and 5 bases for J; bases not matched to a gene: 9. In germline, CDR1 is LNHDA, CDR2 SQIVND (reference sequence). The sample originates from a study of T cell responses to AZD1222 COVID-19 vaccine. The assay was immunoSEQ multiplex PCR, and TCRdb's table has in-frame clones only and misses some. The sample lists about 140,000 clones, 89% occurring once. Whole-study findings and limits: Donor demographics were predominantly white British with a female majority; clonal diversity may be underestimated. Spike-specific TCR breadth and depth went up after people got two AZD1222 doses.

The clonotype comes from an adult in good health. Source: peripheral blood, taken on day 0 of AZD1222 vaccination. The chain links TRBV19 to TRBJ2-7; 13 bases line up with TRBD2. CDR3 in amino acids: CASSPQLAGGLNEQYF. In DNA, the CDR3 is TGTGCCAGTAGTCCCCAACTAGCGGGAGGGCTTAACGAGCAGTACTTC.